A single sample is the source of the 21 T cell receptor beta chains below, sequenced in a study of blood T cell repertoires in COVID-19. Here immunoSEQ multiplex PCR was the method, and the copy in TCRdb shows in-frame clones only, minus some. This table has about 240,000 clones, around 83% appearing once. The sample comprised peripheral blood. These receptors originate from an elderly woman with acute or convalescent COVID-19.

V gene TRBV19 combines with J gene TRBJ1-1; D might be TRBD1 (6 bases). Germline V CDR1 and CDR2: LNHDA, SQIVND (reference sequence). The ends were cut back, 5 bases at V and 1 base at J, with 14 bases in the middle. The CDR3 length is 15 residues. The chain's CDR3 is CASSPEDRPNTEAFF. CDR3 nucleotide sequence: TGTGCCAGTAGTCCAGAGGACAGACCGAACACTGAAGCTTTCTTT.

The rearrangement uses TRBV2 and TRBJ1-1, with D possibly TRBD1 on 6 matching bases. The CDR3 loop spans 15 amino acids. Deletions cut 7 bases from V and 0 bases from J, with 15 bases between. CDR1 and CDR2 (germline): SNHLY, FYNNEI. The CDR3 is CASKPPGHLNTEAFF. The CDR3 DNA reads as TGTGCCAGCAAGCCCCCGGGACACCTGAACACTGAAGCTTTCTTT. The variable domain in full, completed from reference TRBV2 and TRBJ1-1, reads EPEVTQTPSHQVTQMGQEVILRCVPISNHLYFYWYRQILGQKVEFLVSFYNNEISEKSEIFDDQFSVERPDGSNFTLKIRSTKLEDSAMYFCASKPPGHLNTEAFFGQGTRLTVV.

V usage is TRBV28 and J usage is TRBJ1-2; a possible D gene is TRBD1 (6 bases). The germline V gene has CDR1 MDHEN and CDR2 SYDVKM. Deletions cut 8 bases from V and 3 bases from J, with 13 bases between. The CDR3 consists of 13 residues. For the CDR3, the DNA is TGTGCCAGCGGGTCAGGGGTCGACTATGGCTACACCTTC. As protein: CASGSGVDYGYTF.

The chain employs TRBV5-4 and TRBJ1-2, with D tentatively TRBD1 (5 bases). The CDR3 is made up of 14 amino acids. V was pared by 4 bases and J by 0 bases, with 10 bases between. CDR1 is SGHNT and CDR2 is YYREEE in the germline V gene (reference sequence). CDR3 nucleotide sequence: TGTGCCAGCAGCCCGACAGAGACTAACTATGGCTACACCTTC. This encodes CASSPTETNYGYTF.

The chain employs TRBV28 and TRBJ1-1, with 10 bases lining up with TRBD1. Unmatched junction bases numbered 10, after V lost 6 bases and J lost 6 bases. The germline V gene encodes CDR1 MDHEN and CDR2 SYDVKM. This CDR3 has 15 amino acids. CDR3: CASRPQLTGGAEAFF. For the CDR3, the DNA is TGTGCCAGCAGACCTCAATTGACAGGGGGCGCTGAAGCTTTCTTT.

The genes are TRBV7-2 and TRBJ1-2; the D gene is possibly TRBD1 (5 bases). V was pared by 5 bases and J by 6 bases, with 13 bases between. The CDR3 sequence is 13 residues long. Germline V gives CDR1 SGHTA, CDR2 FQGNSA. The CDR3 reads CASSPMGEDGYTF. The CDR3 DNA reads TGTGCCAGCAGCCCCATGGGGGAGGATGGCTACACCTTC.

In this sample, this clone turned up a few times. Additional DNA sequences in this sample encode the identical CDR3. V is TRBV18 and J is TRBJ1-5; D perhaps matches TRBD1 (5 bases). V was pared by 3 bases and J by 4 bases, with 7 bases between. The CDR3 extends over 13 amino acids. Germline V gives CDR1 KGHSH, CDR2 LQKENI. CDR3 bases: TGTGCCAGCTCACCCGACAGAAATCAGCCCCAGCATTTT. Its translation: CASSPDRNQPQHF.

The CDR3 bases are TGTGCCAGCAGCTCGGACACCCGCTCTGGAAACACCATATATTTT. Translated, it gives CASSSDTRSGNTIYF. This chain connects TRBV7-2 to TRBJ1-3; weak D call: TRBD1 (5 bases). Trimming shortened V by 4 bases and J by 0 bases, and 10 bases separated the two germline ends. Germline assignment: CDR1 SGHTA and CDR2 FQGNSA. The CDR3 totals 15 residues. The full variable domain, rest sourced from reference TRBV7-2 and TRBJ1-3, is GAGVSQSPSNKVTEKGKDVELRCDPISGHTALYWYRQSLGQGLEFLIYFQGNSAPDKSGLPSDRFSAERTGGSVSTLTIQRTQQEDSAVYLCASSSDTRSGNTIYFGEGSWLTVV.

This rearrangement joins TRBV10-3 to TRBJ1-4; D perhaps matches TRBD1 (6 bases). The CDR3 totals 12 residues. CDR1 and CDR2 from the germline V gene are ENHRY and SYGVKD. V was clipped by 11 bases and J by 6 bases, with 13 bases between them. This chain's CDR3 is CAAAGADEKLFF. In DNA, the CDR3 is TGTGCCGCCGCGGGGGCGGATGAAAAACTGTTTTTT.

The CDR3 region has the DNA TGCGCCAGCAGCCCCGATGGGGGGAGGGGTCAGCCCCAGCATTTT. This gives the protein CASSPDGGRGQPQHF. V usage is TRBV5-1 and J usage is TRBJ1-5, with a tentative D call TRBD1 (5 bases). V was clipped by 4 bases and J by 6 bases, with 17 bases between them. CDR1 is SGHRS, CDR2 YFSETQ, per germline. This CDR3 spans 15 amino acids.

This chain's CDR3 is CASSPRSPLGSPLHF. The CDR3 bases are TGTGCCAGCAGTCCCCGGAGTCCCTTGGGTTCACCCCTCCACTTT. The V gene is TRBV27, the J gene TRBJ1-6, with D unclear. The germline V and J ends were trimmed by 5 bases and 9 bases, with 17 bases remaining between them. This CDR3 has 15 residues. CDR1 is MNHEY and CDR2 is SMNVEV in the germline V gene (reference sequence).

V and J are TRBV14 and TRBJ2-7; 10 bases are shared with TRBD2. The germline V gene has CDR1 SGHDN and CDR2 FVKESK. CDR3 size: 15 residues. With 4 bases clipped from V and 2 bases from J, the junction kept 5 bases outside the gene matches. CDR3: CASSPGLAGAYEQYF. DNA of the CDR3: TGTGCCAGCAGCCCGGGTCTAGCGGGGGCCTACGAGCAGTACTTC.

This clone was detected only once. The genes are TRBV7-8 and TRBJ2-7; a possible D gene is TRBD1 (6 bases). This CDR3 region has 14 residues. Germline V gene lookup returns CDR1 SGHVS and CDR2 FQNEAQ. With 1 base removed from V and 7 bases from J, the gap between germline ends came to 14 bases. CDR3 loop: CASSLVQGQGEQYF. CDR3 nucleotide sequence: TGTGCCAGCAGCTTAGTCCAGGGGCAAGGAGAGCAGTACTTC.

This CDR3 reads CASSQDSSYEQYF. CDR3 DNA sequence: TGTGCCAGCAGCCAGGACAGTTCCTACGAGCAGTACTTC. The rearrangement joins TRBV7-3 to TRBJ2-7; possibly TRBD1 for D (6 bases). Germline CDR1 reads SGHTA; CDR2 reads FQGTGA. The CDR3 contains 13 residues. Trimming took off 5 bases at V and 1 base at J, with 9 bases between the two ends.

The V and J genes are TRBV18 and TRBJ1-1, with a weak D call TRBD1 (6 bases). V lost 4 bases, J lost 3 bases, and 18 bases lay in between. The CDR3 is 16 residues long. Germline V CDR1 and CDR2: KGHSH, LQKENI. The CDR3 is CASSRTPQGRDTEAFF. Here the CDR3 DNA reads TGTGCCAGCTCACGGACACCACAGGGTAGGGACACTGAAGCTTTCTTT.

This clone has only a few counts. The chain couples TRBV6-5 to TRBJ1-5, with 7 bases lining up with TRBD1. This CDR3 has 16 amino acids. In germline, CDR1 is MNHEY, CDR2 SVGAGI. Trimming took 6 bases from V and 6 from J; bases not matched to a gene: 14. CDR3 sequence: CASSYPQQGQSQPQHF. CDR3 bases: TGTGCCAGCAGCTACCCCCAACAGGGGCAGAGTCAGCCCCAGCATTTT.

The chain has TRBV7-9 and TRBJ2-5; TRBD1 matches at 9 bases. Germline lookup yields CDR1 SEHNR and CDR2 FQNEAQ (reference sequence). This CDR3 spans 14 amino acids. The trim removed 5 bases at V and 3 bases at J, leaving 4 bases unmatched. The CDR3 sequence is CASSGGQGKETQYF. The CDR3, as DNA: TGTGCCAGCAGCGGGGGACAGGGAAAAGAGACCCAGTACTTC.

This clone was counted once. CDR3 bases: TGCGCCAGCAGCTTGGCGGCAGGGGGCATATACGAGCAGTACTTC. Residues: CASSLAAGGIYEQYF. The genes are TRBV5-1 and TRBJ2-7; 8 nucleotides line up with TRBD1. This CDR3 region has 15 residues. With 0 bases clipped from V and 4 bases from J, the junction kept 6 bases outside the gene matches. Germline values: CDR1 SGHRS, CDR2 YFSETQ.

The rearrangement joins TRBV27 to TRBJ2-1; 11 positions agree with TRBD1. The V segment lost 3 bases and the J segment 4 bases; nucleotides outside the gene matches: 2. The CDR3 loop spans 15 amino acids. CDR1 MNHEY and CDR2 SMNVEV come from the germline V gene (reference sequence). In DNA, the CDR3 is TGTGCCAGCAGTTTCGGGACAGGGGGTTACAATGAGCAGTTCTTC. Protein product: CASSFGTGGYNEQFF.

In regard to this clone: A junction boundary mismatches the germline segment, possibly from a read error. The chain links TRBV5-6 to TRBJ1-4, with unresolved D. The length of the CDR3 is 15 residues. The germline gives CDR1 SGHDT, CDR2 YYEEEE. The CDR3, as DNA: TGTGCCAGCTGCTTTGGTAGTGCAACTAATGAAAAACTGTTTTTT. It translates to CASCFGSATNEKLFF.

The rearrangement uses TRBV28 and TRBJ1-4; 8 bases match TRBD1. The J segment lost 7 bases and the V segment lost 1 base, leaving 5 bases of the junction unmatched. Germline V CDR1 and CDR2: MDHEN, SYDVKM. This CDR3 contains 15 residues. The CDR3 loop is CASSLSAGGVEKLFF. CDR3 in DNA: TGTGCCAGCAGTTTATCTGCAGGGGGCGTTGAAAAACTGTTTTTT.